The next 9 T cell receptor beta chains were all read from a single sample in a study of prognosis after radiotherapy for stage I lung cancer. Amplicons of TCR beta CDR3 were generated from genomic DNA by two-round multiplex PCR. Primers targeting each individual TRBV and TRBJ gene were applied in first-round PCR. TCRdb re-derived calls from the multiplex PCR reads in MiXCR, one entry per CDR3 protein. The table has some 56,000 distinct CDR3 sequences, 26% seen once. Specimen: PBMCs, collected before or after stereotactic body radiation therapy (not recorded which). These receptors all stem from a donor aged 50 or older with non-small cell lung cancer.

This clonotype was seen a handful of times. A much larger clone is a single base away; this may be a read error. The chain has TRBV2 and TRBJ2-5; possible D gene TRBD1, 6 bases. The germline gives CDR1 SNHLY, CDR2 FYNNEI. CDR3 size: 12 residues. The CDR3 region has the DNA TGTGCCACCGCGACAGGAGGAGAGACCAAGTACTTC. As protein: CATATGGETKYF.

Sample share makes this clonotype medium-sized. A read error may account for a junction end that differs from germline. The V gene is TRBV6-9, the J gene TRBJ1-6; the D gene is possibly TRBD1 (6 bases). The germline V gene has CDR1 MNHGY and CDR2 SVAAGI. The CDR3 sequence is 15 residues long. The CDR3 bases are TGTGCAAGCAAGGGAGGGGGTAAGCGCAGTTCACCCCTCCACTTT. This encodes CASKGGGKRSSPLHF.

This clonotype was observed many times. The chain combines TRBV4-1 with TRBJ2-3, with TRBD2 matching 9 bases. Losses at the gene ends were 0 bases for V and 2 bases for J; bases not matched to a gene: 6. The CDR3 is made up of 17 amino acids. The germline V gene has CDR1 MGHRA and CDR2 YSYEKL. CDR3 DNA sequence: TGCGCCAGCAGCCAAGAAGTAGCGGGGGCGACCACAGATACGCAGTATTTT. This codes for CASSQEVAGATTDTQYF.

The chain recombines TRBV11-2 with TRBJ2-3, with TRBD2 matching 8 bases. CDR1 and CDR2 (germline): SGHAT, FQNNGV. The CDR3 consists of 16 residues. The V and J ends lost 5 bases and 5 bases, in that order; junction bases with no gene match: 12. CDR3 amino acids: CASSNSPLAGIDTQYF. Here the CDR3 DNA reads TGTGCCAGCAGCAACTCCCCGCTAGCGGGTATAGATACGCAGTATTTT.

This clonotype was found a few times. One base away lies a much larger clone, so this may be a sequencing read error. This rearrangement joins TRBV20-1 to TRBJ2-1; D is undetermined. Per the germline V gene, CDR1 is DFQATT and CDR2 is SNEGSKA (reference sequence). The CDR3 spans 16 residues. CDR3 nucleotides: TGCAGTGCCACCCACACTCCACGGTATCTCATGAATGAGAAGTTCTTC. Translation gives CSATHTPRYLMNEKFF.

This clonotype was observed a handful of times. Given a much more abundant clone one base away, this may be a read error. The CDR3 sequence is CDWSVLSAEAFF. CDR3 coding DNA: TGTGACTGGAGTGTACTCTCGGCTGAAGCTTTCTTT. The chain combines TRBV30 with TRBJ1-1; D gene uncertain. Germline V gene data show CDR1 as GTSNPN and CDR2 as SVGIG (reference sequence). CDR3 length: 12 amino acids.

Concerning this clonotype itself: One end of the junction varies from germline; a read error may be responsible. The J gene is TRBJ2-7, the V gene TRBV12-3 or TRBV12-4; D remains unclear. The CDR3 is made up of 12 amino acids. The CDR3 DNA is TGTGCCAACAGTTCCACTTCCTACGAGCAGTACTTC. Protein product: CANSSTSYEQYF.

There are many counts of this clonotype. CDR3 nucleotides: TGTGCCAGTAGGGAGGGCCAGGGGATTTACAATGAGCAGTTCTTC. It is translated as CASREGQGIYNEQFF. This rearrangement joins TRBV19 to TRBJ2-1; D may match TRBD1 or TRBD2 (6 bases each). Trimming removed 6 bases from V and 4 bases from J, with 16 bases in between. The germline V gene encodes CDR1 LNHDA and CDR2 SQIVND (reference sequence). This CDR3 spans 15 amino acids. Together with reference TRBV19 and TRBJ2-1, the CDR3 gives the full variable domain: DGGITQSPKYLFRKEGQNVTLSCEQNLNHDAMYWYRQDPGQGLRLIYYSQIVNDFQKGDIAEGYSVSREKKESFPLTVTSAQKNPTAFYLCASREGQGIYNEQFFGPGTRLTVL.

The sample holds many counts of this clonotype. The chain employs TRBV6-4 and TRBJ1-6; TRBD1 matches 7 bases. The CDR3 contains 14 residues. Germline V lookup: CDR1 MRHNA, CDR2 SNTAGT. Losses at the gene ends were 8 bases for V and 5 bases for J; bases not matched to a gene: 6. The CDR3 nucleotides are TGTGCCAGCGGGACAGAGGTTAATAATTCACCCCTCCACTTT. This translates into CASGTEVNNSPLHF.